A single TCR beta chain is shown here with its context. Its cognate antigen is unknown. This specimen belongs to a study of T cells in severe cutaneous drug reactions. Overall study: A European registry, Taiwan and Thailand supplied patients during about 2011 to 2018. Patients in acute or recovery stage gave blister fluids/cells and PBMC.

The patients sequenced had a carbamazepine-induced Stevens-Johnson syndrome or toxic epidermal necrolysis reaction. CDR3 length: 13 amino acids. Per the germline V gene, CDR1 is SQVTM and CDR2 is ANQGSEA. Bulk and single-cell libraries used iRepertoire multiplex PCR with TCR subtype-specific primers. Each CDR3 protein gets one entry in TCRdb, which reprocessed the multiplex PCR reads and gives no DNA. The repertoire table contains approximately 9,600 distinct CDR3 sequences. General observations from the study: One public TCRbeta CDR3 appeared in all seven blister samples, averaging roughly 14%. Carbamazepine-induced Stevens-Johnson syndrome or toxic epidermal necrolysis patients showed strongly raised TRBV12-4, about 32% in blister cells and around 5% in PBMC.

The sequenced material came from cells from a skin blister. This sequence was found in a human donor with Stevens-Johnson syndrome, a severe cutaneous drug reaction. The chain combines TRBV29-1 with TRBJ2-5; TCRdb outputs TRBD1, but without DNA this stays unchecked. This CDR3 reads CSGGGTGYKTQYF.